This T cell receptor beta chain is drawn from a study of cytomegalovirus exposure and HLA in healthy donors. Study context: In terms of ancestry, the Caucasian-associated cluster contained about 80% of the approximately 380 genotyped donors.

The PCR had 60 Vbeta and 13 Jbeta primers. Some clones are missing from TCRdb's copy, which holds only in-frame ones; the method was immunoSEQ multiplex PCR. The data show about 120,000 clones, approximately 15% seen once. CDR3 size: 12 residues. The germline V gene encodes CDR1 MGHDK and CDR2 SYGVNS. V lost 7 bases to trimming and J lost 8 bases, with 11 bases between them. The sequence was collected from a woman under 30 in good health and CMV-seronegative. The genes are TRBV25-1 and TRBJ2-2; D may be TRBD2 (5 bases). Sequencing was carried out using PBMCs. CDR3 amino acids: CASTLGAGELFF. CDR3 nucleotides: TGTGCCAGCACCCTGGGAGCGGGGGAGCTGTTTTTT.